This TCR beta chain was observed in a study of CD8 T cells in ankylosing spondylitis (dated by TCRdb to about 2017). For the wider study: The study profiled T cell receptor beta repertoires in healthy donors and ankylosing spondylitis patients to find disease-linked TCR variants. In total, the full study cohort was made up of some 110 healthy donors and about two dozen ankylosing spondylitis patients. Samples of peripheral blood were taken, and for ankylosing spondylitis patients, synovial fluid was collected as well.

On this clonotype itself: Its antigen target is currently unknown. No base qualities exist here, and no much larger clone lies one base off it.

The junction shows trimming of 11 bases on V and 3 bases on J, and the gene matches do not reach 6 bases of it. From the germline V gene, CDR1 is MNHEY and CDR2 is SVGEGT. The CDR3 numbers 13 residues from cysteine through phenylalanine. Here the CDR3 DNA is all that survives: 39 bases in frame from base 1. The investigation overall reported the following: Significant enrichment of the disease-linked clones was reported in matched synovial fluid samples from ankylosing spondylitis patients. The disease-linked clones showed a CD8+ phenotype and occurred at relatively low frequencies in peripheral blood. Blood from ankylosing spondylitis patients appeared to be characterized by a TCR beta motif made up of about 8 highly homologous amino acid variants. Some of the motif variants had been reported before in the synovial fluid and blood of reactive arthritis patients, a finding that suggests common disease-initiation mechanisms.

These reads were obtained on an Illumina HiSeq 2500. TCR beta libraries were prepared by quantitative 5'-RACE with molecular barcodes. The paper's data handling went like this. A new computational method, built on a probabilistic model of VDJ rearrangement, was used to identify disease-linked TCR variants. Through fastp at Q25 and MiXCR, TCRdb rebuilt clones from the public reads, retaining in-frame beta chains. Rows with one shared CDR3 protein collapse into an entry with the most common genes and DNA. The V and J calls shown here were made by TCRdb, not taken from the authors' results. The sample yields under 200,000 distinct CDR3 sequences; more than 9% were counted once. Almost 30% of the sample goes to the ten largest clones.

The chain joins TRBV6-2 or TRBV6-3 to TRBJ2-7, with 11 bases in between that match TRBD2. The clonotype was recovered from a male donor with ankylosing spondylitis or in good health (not recorded which). The source material was blood, either unsorted or a sorted T cell fraction (not recorded which). The sequenced DNA is TGTGCCGTCTCGACTAGCGGGGTCTACGAGCAGTACTTC. Translated, this gives CAVSTSGVYEQYF.